This T cell receptor beta chain is drawn from a study of long-term antiretroviral therapy in people with HIV. Regarding the study as a whole: When set beside controls, HIV repertoires had CDR3 length ranges that were narrower.

The immunoSEQ assay was v3.0, run at survey level. Produced via immunoSEQ multiplex PCR; TCRdb's table is partial and in-frame only. The sample lists approximately 29,000 clones, about three quarters occurring once. As to this clone: Antigen specificity is unknown.

This CDR3 contains 17 residues. The trim removed 4 bases at V and 7 bases at J, leaving 18 bases unmatched. Germline loops: CDR1 SGHVS, CDR2 FQNEAQ. This receptor was identified in a man younger than 30 with HIV. Source: unsorted PBMCs, taken 1.5 years before starting antiretroviral therapy. The rearrangement links TRBV7-8 to TRBJ1-2; 7 bases align to TRBD1. This chain's CDR3 is CASSYEGQPRRRGGYTF. The CDR3 DNA reads as TGTGCCAGCAGCTACGAGGGACAGCCGAGGAGAAGGGGTGGCTACACCTTC.